A single sample is the source of the 9 T cell receptor beta chains below, sequenced in a study of vaccination and CD4 T cells after COVID-19. Time point denoted: late sampling 161 to 241 days after vaccination in a few convalescent patients. TCRdb re-called the PCR reads with MiXCR, one entry per CDR3 protein. This sample has 25,000 to 35,000 distinct CDR3 sequences, with 45% to 50% found just once. The sequenced sample was CD4+ T cells from blood, obtained about 7 months after SARS-CoV-2 vaccination. Receptors were obtained from a human donor who had recovered from COVID-19.

This clonotype was seen a few times. The chain is built from TRBV7-9 and TRBJ2-3; 8 bases match TRBD2. The J segment lost 2 bases and the V segment lost 0 bases, leaving 10 bases of the junction unmatched. This CDR3 has 18 amino acids. Per germline, CDR1 SEHNR and CDR2 FQNEAQ (reference sequence). The CDR3 DNA reads as TGTGCCAGCAGCTTAGCGGGACTAGAGGGGGGTACCACAGATACGCAGTATTTT. Translated, it gives CASSLAGLEGGTTDTQYF.

The rearrangement joins TRBV6-2 or TRBV6-3 to TRBJ1-2; D gene uncertain. Germline lookup yields CDR1 MNHEY and CDR2 SVGEGT. V was shortened by 1 base and J by 7 bases, with 7 bases between the two germline ends. The CDR3 sequence is 12 residues long. CDR3 amino acids: CASSYFGPGYTF. DNA for the CDR3: TGTGCCAGCAGTTACTTCGGGCCTGGCTACACCTTC.

The chain has TRBV27 and TRBJ2-1; 7 bases map to TRBD2. Germline assignment: CDR1 MNHEY and CDR2 SMNVEV (reference sequence). The V and J ends lost 4 bases and 1 base, in that order; junction bases with no gene match: 7. This CDR3 is built from 16 residues. CDR3 amino acids: CASSSVKRGSYNEQFF. The CDR3 DNA is TGTGCCAGCAGTTCCGTTAAGCGGGGTTCCTACAATGAGCAGTTCTTC.

The V gene is TRBV27, the J gene TRBJ2-7; 7 nucleotides line up with TRBD2. J lost 4 bases, V lost 1 base, and 10 bases had no gene match. Germline loops: CDR1 MNHEY, CDR2 SMNVEV (reference sequence). CDR3 size: 16 residues. The CDR3 nucleotides are TGTGCCAGCAGTTTATTTGGGCTAGCGGCCTCGTACGAGCAGTACTTC. Translation: CASSLFGLAASYEQYF.

This clonotype was recorded a few times. The V call is TRBV6-2 or TRBV6-3, the J call TRBJ2-6; TRBD1 is a possible D gene (5 bases). The CDR3 consists of 15 residues. Germline-derived CDR1 and CDR2 are MNHEY and SVGEGT. Trimming cost V 2 bases and J 0 bases, with 5 bases left between them. The CDR3 DNA reads as TGTGCCAGCAGTTACGACAGCTCTGGGGCCAACGTCCTGACTTTC. Amino acid sequence: CASSYDSSGANVLTF.

The chain joins TRBV28 to TRBJ2-3; 7 positions agree with TRBD2. Unmatched junction bases numbered 9, after V lost 7 bases and J lost 2 bases. The CDR3 runs 15 residues. Germline CDR1 MDHEN, CDR2 SYDVKM. The CDR3: CASIRPGGPTDTQYF. The CDR3 region has the DNA TGTGCCAGCATTCGACCGGGAGGTCCCACAGATACGCAGTATTTT.

The V call is TRBV7-9, the J call TRBJ2-3, with TRBD2 matching over 12 bases. The CDR3 has 16 residues. Germline V gene data show CDR1 as SEHNR and CDR2 as FQNEAQ (reference sequence). The V segment lost 5 bases and the J segment 0 bases; nucleotides outside the gene matches: 3. The CDR3 reads CASSRGLAGSTDTQYF. The CDR3 region has the DNA TGTGCCAGCAGCCGAGGACTAGCGGGAAGCACAGATACGCAGTATTTT.

V usage is TRBV19 and J usage is TRBJ2-2; D is ambiguous. Trimming pared 5 bases from V and 4 bases from J, leaving 14 bases between. The CDR3 totals 15 residues. Looked up from germline, CDR1 is LNHDA and CDR2 is SQIVND (reference sequence). CDR3 nucleotides: TGTGCCAGTAGTCCCGGACGGCCGGGCACCGGGGAGCTGTTTTTT. Translated, it gives CASSPGRPGTGELFF.

This clonotype has a handful of counts. This chain uses TRBV27 with TRBJ2-7, with D possibly matching TRBD1 (6 bases). V gave up 7 bases and J gave up 6 bases, with 16 bases separating them. The CDR3 sequence is 13 residues long. The germline gives CDR1 MNHEY, CDR2 SMNVEV (reference sequence). CDR3 in amino acids: CASTMTGASEQYF. For the CDR3, the DNA is TGTGCCAGCACCATGACAGGTGCGAGCGAGCAGTACTTC.